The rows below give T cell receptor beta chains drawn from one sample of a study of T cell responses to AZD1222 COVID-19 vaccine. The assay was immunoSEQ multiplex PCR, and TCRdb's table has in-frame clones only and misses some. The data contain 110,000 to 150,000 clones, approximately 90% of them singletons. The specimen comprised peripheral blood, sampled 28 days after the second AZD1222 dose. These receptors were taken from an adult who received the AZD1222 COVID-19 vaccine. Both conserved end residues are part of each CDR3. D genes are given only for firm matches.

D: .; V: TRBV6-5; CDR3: CASRRQVWGNTEAFF
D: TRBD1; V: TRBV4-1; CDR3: CASSPDRASYEQYF
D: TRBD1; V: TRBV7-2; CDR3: CANSLARGRNSPLHF
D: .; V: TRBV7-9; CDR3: CASSLEQGGSPLHF
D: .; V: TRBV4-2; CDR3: CASSHRVGVVHEQYF
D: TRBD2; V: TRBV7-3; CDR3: CASSTGLAPDTQYF
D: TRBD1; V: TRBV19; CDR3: CASGEDRSWYTEAFF
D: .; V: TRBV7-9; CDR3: CASSLFAFFGQASTDTQYF
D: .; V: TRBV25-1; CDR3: CASGRTATNEKLFF
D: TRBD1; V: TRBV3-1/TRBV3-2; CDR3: CASSQGQGARGQPQHF
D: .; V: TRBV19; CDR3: CASNPPRETNTEAFF
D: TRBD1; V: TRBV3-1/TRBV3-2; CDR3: CASSLSDRRPYEQYF
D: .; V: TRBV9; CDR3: CASNPGGAYGYTF
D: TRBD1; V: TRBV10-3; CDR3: CAISESSMGQGGEQYF
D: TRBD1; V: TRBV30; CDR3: CAWSDGTGPGNTIYF
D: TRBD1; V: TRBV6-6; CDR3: CASSSRGTGPHGYTF
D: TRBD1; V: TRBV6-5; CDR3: CASRGQGPQPQHF
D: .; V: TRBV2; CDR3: CASSEALGDLNTEAFF
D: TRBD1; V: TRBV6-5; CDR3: CASSYTGTGIYNEQFF
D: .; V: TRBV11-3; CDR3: CASSSGRVGTQYF
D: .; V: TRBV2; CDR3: CASTFMEMNTEAFF